A selection of T cell receptor beta chains follows, all from one sample in a study of PD-L1 blockade in urothelial cancer. The protocol was immunoSEQ multiplex PCR, while the TCRdb copy is restricted to in-frame clones and leaves out a portion. The table includes some 19,000 clones, around 86% detected once. Source: PBMCs, taken around atezolizumab (anti-PD-L1) treatment. The receptors originated from a man aged 50-60 years with urothelial cancer. The CDR3 runs from the conserved cysteine through the conserved F or W. The D gene is left open where the match is weak. Clone size is shown for a subset of rows, as once, few, many or a class of expanded clone.

v_call: TRBV6-5; d_call: -; j_call: TRBJ2-5; clone_size: -; cdr3_aa: CASSLDRETQYF; cdr3_nt: TGTGCCAGCAGTTTAGACAGGGAGACCCAGTACTTC
v_call: TRBV10-3; d_call: TRBD1; j_call: TRBJ1-1; clone_size: few; cdr3_aa: CAISGTGGEAFF; cdr3_nt: TGTGCCATCAGTGGGACAGGGGGCGAAGCTTTCTTT
v_call: TRBV27; d_call: -; j_call: TRBJ1-2; clone_size: -; cdr3_aa: CASSLQGSYGYTF; cdr3_nt: TGTGCCAGCAGCCTACAGGGCTCCTATGGCTACACCTTC
v_call: TRBV10-2; d_call: -; j_call: TRBJ1-5; clone_size: -; cdr3_aa: CASSLTVYSNQPQHF; cdr3_nt: TGCGCCAGCAGTCTGACAGTGTATAGCAATCAGCCCCAGCATTTT
v_call: TRBV28; d_call: -; j_call: TRBJ1-4; clone_size: -; cdr3_aa: CASSFFRARSNEKLFF; cdr3_nt: TGTGCCAGCAGTTTCTTCAGGGCGAGGTCTAATGAAAAACTGTTTTTT
v_call: TRBV7-7; d_call: TRBD1; j_call: TRBJ1-5; clone_size: few; cdr3_aa: CASRIDRDSNQPQHF; cdr3_nt: TGTGCTAGCAGAATTGACAGGGATAGCAATCAGCCCCAGCATTTT
v_call: TRBV9; d_call: TRBD1; j_call: TRBJ1-1; clone_size: -; cdr3_aa: CASSVDRGTEAFF; cdr3_nt: TGTGCCAGCAGCGTTGACAGGGGAACTGAAGCTTTCTTT
v_call: TRBV5-1; d_call: TRBD2; j_call: TRBJ2-1; clone_size: once; cdr3_aa: CASSLVASGSTYNEQFF; cdr3_nt: TGCGCCAGCAGCTTGGTGGCTAGCGGGTCTACTTACAATGAGCAGTTCTTC
v_call: TRBV7-2; d_call: TRBD1; j_call: TRBJ1-2; clone_size: -; cdr3_aa: CASSFGTGGAYGYTF; cdr3_nt: TGTGCCAGCAGCTTCGGGACAGGGGGCGCTTATGGCTACACCTTC
v_call: TRBV2; d_call: -; j_call: TRBJ2-5; clone_size: -; cdr3_aa: CASSENKKETQYF; cdr3_nt: TGTGCCAGCAGTGAAAACAAGAAAGAGACCCAGTACTTC
v_call: TRBV5-1; d_call: -; j_call: TRBJ2-7; clone_size: -; cdr3_aa: CASSGGTDEQYF; cdr3_nt: TGCGCCAGCAGCGGAGGGACAGACGAGCAGTACTTC
v_call: TRBV7-3; d_call: -; j_call: TRBJ1-1; clone_size: -; cdr3_aa: CASSEQGYTEAFF; cdr3_nt: TGTGCCAGCAGCGAACAGGGCTACACTGAAGCTTTCTTT
v_call: TRBV19; d_call: -; j_call: TRBJ2-1; clone_size: -; cdr3_aa: CASSIQGSYNEQFF; cdr3_nt: TGTGCCAGTAGTATCCAGGGTTCCTACAATGAGCAGTTCTTC
v_call: TRBV7-2; d_call: TRBD1; j_call: TRBJ2-3; clone_size: -; cdr3_aa: CASSLGGQGADTQYF; cdr3_nt: TGTGCCAGCAGCTTAGGAGGACAGGGTGCAGATACGCAGTATTTT
v_call: TRBV5-1; d_call: TRBD1; j_call: TRBJ1-2; clone_size: -; cdr3_aa: CASSPGTGPSNYGYTF; cdr3_nt: TGCGCCAGCAGCCCAGGGACAGGGCCGTCTAACTATGGCTACACCTTC
v_call: TRBV6-5; d_call: TRBD1; j_call: TRBJ1-2; clone_size: -; cdr3_aa: CASSYSSGGRYGYTF; cdr3_nt: TGTGCCAGCAGTTACAGTTCAGGGGGCCGCTATGGCTACACCTTC
v_call: TRBV18; d_call: -; j_call: TRBJ2-2; clone_size: -; cdr3_aa: CASSPPGHVNTGELFF; cdr3_nt: TGTGCCAGCTCACCACCGGGACACGTAAACACCGGGGAGCTGTTTTTT
v_call: TRBV5-1; d_call: TRBD2; j_call: TRBJ2-7; clone_size: -; cdr3_aa: CASSLAASGNPYEQYF; cdr3_nt: TGCGCCAGCAGCTTGGCGGCTAGCGGGAATCCCTACGAGCAGTACTTC
v_call: TRBV4-2; d_call: -; j_call: TRBJ2-5; clone_size: -; cdr3_aa: CASSPVISGYQETQYF; cdr3_nt: TGTGCCAGCAGCCCCGTCATAAGCGGCTACCAAGAGACCCAGTACTTC
v_call: TRBV27; d_call: -; j_call: TRBJ2-2; clone_size: -; cdr3_aa: CASSLSSGGRVVTGELFF; cdr3_nt: TGTGCCAGCAGTTTATCCTCGGGGGGCAGGGTGGTTACCGGGGAGCTGTTTTTT
v_call: TRBV10-2; d_call: TRBD2; j_call: TRBJ2-1; clone_size: -; cdr3_aa: CASSSGLAGGPGYNEQFF; cdr3_nt: TGCGCCAGCAGTTCCGGACTAGCGGGAGGGCCGGGGTACAATGAGCAGTTCTTC
v_call: TRBV28; d_call: TRBD1; j_call: TRBJ1-2; clone_size: -; cdr3_aa: CASKTGTGVFMGGYTF; cdr3_nt: TGTGCCAGCAAAACCGGGACAGGGGTCTTCATGGGAGGCTACACCTTC
v_call: TRBV7-2; d_call: TRBD1; j_call: TRBJ1-2; clone_size: -; cdr3_aa: CASSLSGTGASYGYTF; cdr3_nt: TGTGCCAGCAGCTTATCAGGGACAGGGGCCTCCTATGGCTACACCTTC
v_call: TRBV19; d_call: -; j_call: TRBJ2-1; clone_size: -; cdr3_aa: CASSFYGQKREQFF; cdr3_nt: TGTGCCAGTAGTTTTTACGGACAAAAAAGAGAGCAGTTCTTC
v_call: TRBV9; d_call: TRBD2; j_call: TRBJ2-3; clone_size: -; cdr3_aa: CASSPLAGAYTDTQYF; cdr3_nt: TGTGCCAGCAGCCCGCTAGCGGGGGCCTACACAGATACGCAGTATTTT
v_call: TRBV6-1; d_call: -; j_call: TRBJ1-5; clone_size: -; cdr3_aa: CASSEAPTGSRQPQHF; cdr3_nt: TGTGCCAGCAGTGAAGCGCCTACAGGGTCTCGCCAGCCCCAGCATTTT
v_call: TRBV6-1; d_call: -; j_call: TRBJ2-3; clone_size: -; cdr3_aa: CASSVQGYTDTQYF; cdr3_nt: TGTGCCAGCAGTGTACAGGGTTACACAGATACGCAGTATTTT
v_call: TRBV9; d_call: -; j_call: TRBJ2-6; clone_size: -; cdr3_aa: CASSVVAQGSGANVLTF; cdr3_nt: TGTGCCAGCAGCGTAGTAGCACAGGGCTCCGGGGCCAACGTCCTGACTTTC
v_call: TRBV2; d_call: TRBD1; j_call: TRBJ2-1; clone_size: once; cdr3_aa: CASSPGTGLNEQFF; cdr3_nt: TGTGCCAGCAGCCCTGGGACAGGGTTAAATGAGCAGTTCTTC
v_call: TRBV4-1; d_call: -; j_call: TRBJ1-5; clone_size: -; cdr3_aa: CASSQDQAPRFYSNQPQHF; cdr3_nt: TGCGCCAGCAGCCAAGATCAGGCACCTCGATTTTATAGCAATCAGCCCCAGCATTTT
v_call: TRBV10-3; d_call: -; j_call: TRBJ1-1; clone_size: -; cdr3_aa: CAISGGWTANGWTEAFF; cdr3_nt: TGTGCCATCAGTGGGGGGTGGACAGCGAATGGGTGGACTGAAGCTTTCTTT
v_call: TRBV6-1; d_call: -; j_call: TRBJ1-1; clone_size: -; cdr3_aa: CASKSTDMNTEAFF; cdr3_nt: TGTGCCAGCAAGTCGACAGACATGAACACTGAAGCTTTCTTT
v_call: TRBV5-5; d_call: TRBD1; j_call: TRBJ1-1; clone_size: -; cdr3_aa: CASRDGTGTSMNTEAFF; cdr3_nt: TGTGCCAGCAGGGATGGGACAGGTACCTCTATGAACACTGAAGCTTTCTTT
v_call: TRBV28; d_call: -; j_call: TRBJ1-1; clone_size: -; cdr3_aa: CASSVNTEAFF; cdr3_nt: TGTGCCAGCAGCGTAAACACTGAAGCTTTCTTT
v_call: TRBV5-1; d_call: -; j_call: TRBJ1-5; clone_size: -; cdr3_aa: CASSLSGDQPQHF; cdr3_nt: TGCGCCAGCAGCTTGTCGGGGGATCAGCCCCAGCATTTT
v_call: TRBV2; d_call: TRBD1; j_call: TRBJ1-2; clone_size: once; cdr3_aa: CASTPRGTGKGYTF; cdr3_nt: TGTGCCAGCACCCCGAGGGGGACAGGCAAAGGCTACACCTTC
v_call: TRBV19; d_call: -; j_call: TRBJ2-5; clone_size: once; cdr3_aa: CASSPRGGYQETQYF; cdr3_nt: TGTGCCAGTAGTCCGCGAGGGGGATACCAAGAGACCCAGTACTTC
v_call: TRBV5-1; d_call: TRBD1; j_call: TRBJ1-5; clone_size: -; cdr3_aa: CASAAGQGFNQPQHF; cdr3_nt: TGCGCCAGCGCGGCGGGACAGGGGTTCAATCAGCCCCAGCATTTT
v_call: TRBV11-2; d_call: -; j_call: TRBJ1-1; clone_size: -; cdr3_aa: CASRRGAWDTEAFF; cdr3_nt: TGTGCCAGCAGGCGGGGGGCGTGGGACACTGAAGCTTTCTTT
v_call: TRBV9; d_call: TRBD1; j_call: TRBJ1-1; clone_size: -; cdr3_aa: CASSVGGDRGTEAFF; cdr3_nt: TGTGCCAGCAGCGTAGGGGGGGACAGGGGCACTGAAGCTTTCTTT
v_call: TRBV11-2; d_call: -; j_call: TRBJ1-2; clone_size: -; cdr3_aa: CASSPRRRGDVYGYTF; cdr3_nt: TGTGCCAGCAGCCCCAGGAGGAGGGGAGATGTCTATGGCTACACCTTC
v_call: TRBV19; d_call: -; j_call: TRBJ1-2; clone_size: -; cdr3_aa: CASRGGVGYTF; cdr3_nt: TGTGCCAGTAGAGGAGGGGTTGGCTACACCTTC
v_call: TRBV2; d_call: -; j_call: TRBJ1-5; clone_size: once; cdr3_aa: CASSEEGGGREPQHF; cdr3_nt: TGTGCCAGCAGTGAAGAGGGGGGGGGCCGTGAGCCCCAGCATTTT
v_call: TRBV6-5; d_call: -; j_call: TRBJ1-2; clone_size: -; cdr3_aa: CASSYSGGGYGYTF; cdr3_nt: TGTGCCAGCAGTTACTCGGGAGGGGGTTATGGCTACACCTTC
v_call: TRBV4-2; d_call: TRBD2; j_call: TRBJ2-5; clone_size: -; cdr3_aa: CASMRGLGAGVQETQYF; cdr3_nt: TGTGCCAGCATGAGAGGCCTCGGAGCGGGAGTACAAGAGACCCAGTACTTC
v_call: TRBV5-4; d_call: TRBD2; j_call: TRBJ2-1; clone_size: -; cdr3_aa: CASSPKTSFQVGEQFF; cdr3_nt: TGTGCCAGCAGCCCGAAGACTAGCTTCCAAGTCGGTGAGCAGTTCTTC
v_call: TRBV11-3; d_call: -; j_call: TRBJ2-1; clone_size: -; cdr3_aa: CASSSVPKGEQFF; cdr3_nt: TGTGCCAGCAGCTCGGTCCCCAAGGGGGAGCAGTTCTTC
v_call: TRBV18; d_call: -; j_call: TRBJ1-2; clone_size: -; cdr3_aa: CASSPQWADYGYTF; cdr3_nt: TGTGCCAGCTCACCACAGTGGGCAGACTATGGCTACACCTTC
v_call: TRBV6-5; d_call: TRBD1; j_call: TRBJ1-4; clone_size: -; cdr3_aa: CASSTSGTGGHKLFF; cdr3_nt: TGTGCCAGCAGTACCTCCGGAACAGGGGGTCATAAACTGTTTTTT
v_call: TRBV29-1; d_call: TRBD2; j_call: TRBJ2-5; clone_size: -; cdr3_aa: CSVTSGSGETQYF; cdr3_nt: TGCAGCGTGACTAGCGGGAGCGGAGAGACCCAGTACTTC
v_call: TRBV6-1; d_call: -; j_call: TRBJ1-5; clone_size: -; cdr3_aa: CASGVGVNQPQHF; cdr3_nt: TGTGCCAGCGGGGTAGGGGTCAATCAGCCCCAGCATTTT
v_call: TRBV5-4; d_call: -; j_call: TRBJ1-4; clone_size: -; cdr3_aa: CASSSSQGRANEKLFF; cdr3_nt: TGTGCCAGCAGCTCCTCCCAAGGGCGGGCTAATGAAAAACTGTTTTTT
v_call: TRBV12-5; d_call: TRBD1; j_call: TRBJ2-7; clone_size: -; cdr3_aa: CASGLAGGYEQYF; cdr3_nt: TGTGCTAGTGGTTTGGCAGGGGGCTACGAGCAGTACTTC
v_call: TRBV15; d_call: TRBD1; j_call: TRBJ2-2; clone_size: once; cdr3_aa: CATSTGQDSAGELFF; cdr3_nt: TGTGCCACCAGCACGGGACAGGATAGCGCCGGGGAGCTGTTTTTT